The 16 T cell receptor beta chains given below trace back to one sample, sequenced in a study of cytotoxic CD8 clonotypes in ibrutinib-treated CLL (dated by TCRdb to the early 2020s). This specimen's time point label, per the study, means: approximately 25 months on ibrutinib. Libraries were built with the immunoSEQ multiplex PCR assay. Here the immuneACCESS table is served through TCRdb, limited to in-frame sequences with V and J called. Missing clones are a known gap in these copies; in checked studies unresolved V genes cover under half, and the rest lacks a known reason. This sample is represented by 110,000 to 150,000 clones; roughly three quarters of them were singletons. Jointly, the top ten make up 5.1% of the sample. The sample here was PBMCs, taken after 24 months of ibrutinib treatment. The receptors were sampled from a human donor with chronic lymphocytic leukemia.

There are a few counts of this clone. Since a much larger clone is just one base distant, this may be a read error. The chain combines TRBV19 with TRBJ2-1; tentatively, D is TRBD2 (6 bases). Germline CDR1 reads LNHDA; CDR2 reads SQIVND (reference sequence). The CDR3 contains 16 residues. V shed 1 base and J shed 8 bases, with 18 bases lying between them. CDR3 region: CASSIGDGAGPYEQFF. The CDR3 region has the DNA TGTGCCAGTAGTATAGGCGACGGGGCGGGGCCCTATGAGCAGTTCTTC.

CDR3 DNA: TGTGCCAGCAGTGCCCTCGGACAAAGGAGTACCGGGGAGCTGTTTTTT. As protein: CASSALGQRSTGELFF. V gene TRBV6-1 combines with J gene TRBJ2-2, with a tentative D call TRBD1 (5 bases). Germline-derived CDR1 and CDR2 are MNHNS and SASEGT. The ends were cut back, 4 bases at V and 5 bases at J, with 17 bases in the middle. This CDR3 region has 16 residues.

This clone was picked up one time. The chain uses TRBV16 and TRBJ2-7; D is uncertain. The CDR3 has 14 amino acids. V was shortened by 0 bases and J by 6 bases, with 12 bases between the two germline ends. From germline, CDR1 is KGHSY and CDR2 FQNENV. The CDR3 protein is CASSQSSGMGEQYF. The CDR3 coding sequence is TGTGCCAGCAGCCAATCGTCGGGCATGGGCGAGCAGTACTTC.

This chain joins TRBV6-5 and TRBJ2-1; no firm D call. Germline CDR1 reads MNHEY; CDR2 reads SVGAGI. The V end was cut by 6 bases, the J end by 11 bases, with 11 bases between. CDR3 length: 11 amino acids. DNA of the CDR3: TGTGCCAGCAGACGCCTCGCCCAGCAGTTCTTC. This translates into CASRRLAQQFF.

The chain's CDR3 is CASSTITGGYGYTF. In DNA, the CDR3 is TGTGCCAGCAGCACCATCACAGGGGGCTATGGCTACACCTTC. The V and J genes are TRBV7-9 and TRBJ1-2, with 8 positions matching TRBD1. The CDR3 has 14 residues. V trimming: 5 bases; J trimming: 4 bases; junction bases outside the gene matches: 6. The V gene's germline CDR1 is SEHNR and CDR2 FQNEAQ (reference sequence).

This clone is labeled as medium-sized. At one boundary the junction diverges from the germline segment, which might be a read error. The rearrangement links TRBV15 to TRBJ2-5, with D unresolved. Germline CDR1 LNHNV, CDR2 YYDKDF (reference sequence). The CDR3 consists of 12 residues. The CDR3: CATSRDQQTQYF. The DNA for the CDR3 is TGTGCCACCAGCAGGGACCAACAGACCCAGTACTTC.

V usage is TRBV18 and J usage is TRBJ2-3; the match to TRBD2 covers 7 bases. The V gene's germline CDR1 is KGHSH and CDR2 LQKENI. CDR3 length: 15 residues. After removal of 6 bases from V and 3 bases from J, the junction contained 9 bases not matched to a gene. CDR3 region: CASSRLAHSTDTQYF. The CDR3 DNA sequence: TGTGCCAGCTCCCGACTAGCCCATAGTACAGATACGCAGTATTTT.

The CDR3 region has the DNA TGCGCCAGCAGCTTGGACGGCAATCAGCCCCAGCATTTT. Amino acid sequence: CASSLDGNQPQHF. The chain carries TRBV5-1 and TRBJ1-5; no firm D call. Germline lookup yields CDR1 SGHRS and CDR2 YFSETQ. The CDR3 is 13 residues long. Trimming took 0 bases from V and 2 from J, leaving 3 bases between them.

The chain uses TRBV5-1 and TRBJ1-3; a possible D gene is TRBD1 (6 bases). The CDR3 totals 16 residues. V gave up 4 bases and J gave up 2 bases, with 16 bases separating them. Germline V gene lookup returns CDR1 SGHRS and CDR2 YFSETQ. CDR3 region: CASSGGTGAAGNTIYF. CDR3 DNA sequence: TGCGCCAGCAGCGGGGGGACGGGGGCAGCTGGAAACACCATATATTTT. Combining the CDR3 with reference TRBV5-1 and TRBJ1-3 gives the whole variable domain KAGVTQTPRYLIKTRGQQVTLSCSPISGHRSVSWYQQTPGQGLQFLFEYFSETQRNKGNFPGRFSGRQFSNSRSEMNVSTLELGDSALYLCASSGGTGAAGNTIYFGEGSWLTVV.

The chain carries TRBV5-1 and TRBJ2-3, with D perhaps being TRBD1 or TRBD2 (5 bases each). The V end lost 0 bases, the J end lost 5 bases, and 10 bases lay between the germline ends. This CDR3 is 14 amino acids long. Germline V gene lookup returns CDR1 SGHRS and CDR2 YFSETQ. The CDR3 is CASSLGGGQDTQYF. The CDR3 DNA sequence: TGCGCCAGCAGCTTGGGGGGCGGGCAAGATACGCAGTATTTT.

This clone occurred many times. V usage is TRBV6-6 and J usage is TRBJ2-5, with 8 nucleotides matching TRBD2. Germline CDR1 reads MNHNY; CDR2 reads SVGAGI (reference sequence). The V gene end was trimmed by 4 bases and the J gene end by 5 bases; junction bases not matched to a gene: 6. There are 14 residues in the CDR3. CDR3 loop: CASSWGGRRETQYF. The CDR3 DNA sequence: TGTGCCAGCAGTTGGGGCGGGAGGCGGGAGACCCAGTACTTC.

A few counts support this clone. V is TRBV6-6 and J is TRBJ1-5; D gene unclear. In germline, CDR1 is MNHNY, CDR2 SVGAGI (reference sequence). V was shortened by 7 bases and J by 7 bases, with 17 bases between the two germline ends. There are 14 residues in the CDR3. For the CDR3, the DNA is TGTGCCAGCACCCCCCTTTCAACCGGGCAGCCCCAGCATTTT. It is translated as CASTPLSTGQPQHF.

The rearrangement uses TRBV5-1 and TRBJ2-1, with 8 bases lining up with TRBD1. Germline V CDR1 and CDR2: SGHRS, YFSETQ. The length of the CDR3 is 15 residues. Losses at the gene ends were 4 bases for V and 0 bases for J; bases not matched to a gene: 3. CDR3 nucleotide sequence: TGCGCCAGCAGCCAGGGGGCTAGCTCCTACAATGAGCAGTTCTTC. It translates to CASSQGASSYNEQFF. Combining the CDR3 with reference TRBV5-1 and TRBJ2-1 gives the whole variable domain KAGVTQTPRYLIKTRGQQVTLSCSPISGHRSVSWYQQTPGQGLQFLFEYFSETQRNKGNFPGRFSGRQFSNSRSEMNVSTLELGDSALYLCASSQGASSYNEQFFGPGTRLTVL.

The gene calls are TRBV21-1 and TRBJ2-7; the table's D call TRBD2 went unverified against the DNA. TRBV21-1 is annotated as a pseudogene. The CDR3 runs 19 residues. The CDR3 DNA reads as TGTGCCAGCAGCAAAACCGGACTAGCGGGAGGCCCGCGCTCCTACGAGCAGTACTTC. Translation gives CASSKTGLAGGPRSYEQYF.

The CDR3: CASSGRPMNTEAFF. In DNA, the CDR3 is TGTGCCAGCAGCGGGAGGCCCATGAACACTGAAGCTTTCTTT. The V and J genes are TRBV7-9 and TRBJ1-1; D ambiguous. Trimming removed 5 bases at V and 0 bases at J, with 10 bases between. Germline CDR1 and CDR2: SEHNR and FQNEAQ (reference sequence). CDR3 length: 14 amino acids.

The J gene is TRBJ1-1, the V gene TRBV30, with D possibly being TRBD1 (6 bases). Germline CDR1 is GTSNPN and CDR2 is SVGIG (reference sequence). The CDR3 contains 13 residues. V lost 4 bases, J lost 1 base, and 10 bases lay in between. The CDR3 protein is CAWIRQANTEAFF. In DNA form, the CDR3 reads TGTGCCTGGATTAGACAGGCGAACACTGAAGCTTTCTTT.